The 15 T cell receptor beta chains reported below all come from one sample, sequenced in a study of cytomegalovirus exposure and HLA in healthy donors. Primers: 60 Vbeta forward and 13 Jbeta reverse. Sequencing was performed with immunoSEQ multiplex PCR; in TCRdb, only in-frame clones are kept and a portion is missing. The sample holds around 100,000 clones, 79% seen once. The source material was PBMCs. These receptors were taken from a woman between 35 and 50 years old in good health and CMV-seronegative.

This rearrangement joins TRBV19 to TRBJ2-7, with 9 bases aligning to TRBD1. This CDR3 comprises 13 residues. Trimming cost V 8 bases and J 4 bases; bases outside gene matches: 6. Germline CDR1 is LNHDA and CDR2 is SQIVND (reference sequence). The CDR3 DNA reads as TGTGCCAGTTCGCGGGACAGGGAATACGAGCAGTACTTC. It specifies CASSRDREYEQYF.

V gene TRBV19 combines with J gene TRBJ2-2, with 7 nucleotides matching TRBD1. Germline CDR1 and CDR2: LNHDA and SQIVND (reference sequence). CDR3 size: 12 residues. V lost 7 bases, J lost 6 bases, and 2 bases stayed unmatched. The CDR3 DNA reads TGTGCCAGTACGACAGGGTCCGGGGAGCTGTTTTTT. Protein product: CASTTGSGELFF. Full variable domain (outside the CDR3, taken from reference TRBV19 and TRBJ2-2): DGGITQSPKYLFRKEGQNVTLSCEQNLNHDAMYWYRQDPGQGLRLIYYSQIVNDFQKGDIAEGYSVSREKKESFPLTVTSAQKNPTAFYLCASTTGSGELFFGEGSRLTVL.

CDR3 sequence (DNA): TGTGCCAGCAGCACCGGGACAGCGAGCTCCTACGAGCAGTACTTC. Its protein product is CASSTGTASSYEQYF. The chain uses TRBV27 and TRBJ2-7, with 7 bases matching TRBD1. Germline CDR1 reads MNHEY; CDR2 reads SMNVEV (reference sequence). The J segment lost 0 bases and the V segment lost 6 bases, leaving 8 bases of the junction unmatched. The CDR3 has 15 amino acids.

Here the CDR3 DNA reads TGTGCCAGCAGCTCCTTCGACAGGAGTGATGAGCAGTTCTTC. Residues: CASSSFDRSDEQFF. This sequence joins TRBV5-5 and TRBJ2-1, with D tentatively TRBD1 (6 bases). Germline CDR1 is SGHKS and CDR2 is YYEKEE (reference sequence). The CDR3 sequence is 14 residues long. V was cut by 3 bases and J by 8 bases, with 15 bases left in between.

This sequence joins TRBV29-1 and TRBJ2-7, with TRBD2 matching over 8 bases. This CDR3 region has 13 residues. V trimming: 4 bases; J trimming: 2 bases; junction bases outside the gene matches: 4. The germline CDR1 and CDR2 sequences are SQVTM and ANQGSEA. The CDR3 region has the DNA TGCAGCGTTGCCCCAGCGGGAGCCTACGAGCAGTACTTC. Translating it yields CSVAPAGAYEQYF.

This clone was seen just once. The CDR3 DNA sequence: TGTGCCATCTCTCCTGGACAGGGGGGTGGTCAGCCCCAGCATTTT. This translates into CAISPGQGGGQPQHF. V usage is TRBV10-3 and J usage is TRBJ1-5, with TRBD1 matching over 10 bases. CDR3 length: 15 residues. The germline gives CDR1 ENHRY, CDR2 SYGVKD. The J segment lost 6 bases and the V segment lost 8 bases, leaving 10 bases of the junction unmatched.

The chain combines TRBV11-2 with TRBJ1-1, with D possibly being TRBD1 (6 bases). Trimming took off 5 bases at V and 0 bases at J, with 16 bases between the two ends. CDR3 size: 16 residues. CDR1 and CDR2 (germline): SGHAT, FQNNGV. CDR3 in DNA: TGTGCCAGCAGCCCCGGGGAGTGGACAGTGAACACTGAAGCTTTCTTT. Protein product: CASSPGEWTVNTEAFF.

This clone was seen more than once but under ten times. The rearrangement uses TRBV28 and TRBJ2-7, with D uncertain. This CDR3 has 12 residues. Germline V gene lookup returns CDR1 MDHEN and CDR2 SYDVKM. Trimming removed 4 bases at V and 4 bases at J, with 8 bases between. CDR3 nucleotides: TGTGCCAGCAGTTGGCCCCCGTACGAGCAGTACTTC. It translates to CASSWPPYEQYF.

This clone was counted a single time. This chain links TRBV23-1 with TRBJ2-5, with 8 bases fitting TRBD1. The tail of the sequence fits TRBJ2-7 better, so the J call may be wrong. TRBV23-1 is an open reading frame, and its role is uncertain. The CDR3 has 13 residues. CDR3 nucleotide sequence: TGCCCTGACCCTGACAGGGGATTCTACGAGCAGTACTTC. Amino acid sequence: CPDPDRGFYEQYF.

The genes are TRBV25-1 and TRBJ1-4; no reliable D call. The CDR3 runs 14 residues. V lost 6 bases and J lost 8, with 16 bases in between. Germline CDR1 and CDR2: MGHDK and SYGVNS. CDR3 sequence: CASREEGLGEKLFF. CDR3 coding DNA: TGTGCCAGCAGGGAGGAGGGCTTAGGCGAAAAACTGTTTTTT.

The gene calls are TRBV5-4 and TRBJ2-1; D is possibly TRBD2 (5 bases). The germline V gene encodes CDR1 SGHNT and CDR2 YYREEE (reference sequence). V shed 2 bases and J shed 0 bases, with 12 bases lying between them. The CDR3 is 16 amino acids. CDR3 sequence (DNA): TGTGCCAGCAGCTTCCTAGCCTCGAGCTCCTACAATGAGCAGTTCTTC. Translating gives CASSFLASSSYNEQFF.

V gene TRBV4-2 combines with J gene TRBJ2-1; TRBD2 matches at 11 bases. The CDR3 is 17 amino acids. Germline V gives CDR1 LGHNA, CDR2 YNFKEQ. V was pared by 3 bases and J by 0 bases, with 4 bases of the junction left unmatched. The CDR3 DNA reads TGTGCCAGCAGCCACATAGCGGGAGGGATCTCCTACAATGAGCAGTTCTTC. Its protein is CASSHIAGGISYNEQFF.

As for this clone: Other DNA sequences of this sample code for an identical CDR3. The rearrangement links TRBV27 to TRBJ2-7; 9 bases fit TRBD2. The CDR3 length is 14 residues. CDR1 is MNHEY, CDR2 SMNVEV, per germline (reference sequence). V shed 3 bases, J shed 2 bases, and the junction held 2 bases outside the gene matches. CDR3 residues: CASSLGGRAYEQYF. Here the CDR3 DNA reads TGTGCCAGCAGTTTGGGCGGGAGGGCCTACGAGCAGTACTTC.

This clone was observed a handful of times. This chain links TRBV5-1 with TRBJ2-5; 16 nucleotides line up with TRBD2. The CDR3 covers 16 residues. CDR1 and CDR2 from the germline V gene are SGHRS and YFSETQ. The J segment lost 0 bases and the V segment lost 7 bases, leaving 3 bases of the junction unmatched. The CDR3 coding sequence is TGCGCCAGCGGGACTAGCGGGAGGGGGTACCAAGAGACCCAGTACTTC. This codes for CASGTSGRGYQETQYF. Full variable domain (remainder filled in from reference TRBV5-1 and TRBJ2-5): KAGVTQTPRYLIKTRGQQVTLSCSPISGHRSVSWYQQTPGQGLQFLFEYFSETQRNKGNFPGRFSGRQFSNSRSEMNVSTLELGDSALYLCASGTSGRGYQETQYFGPGTRLLVL.

This clone was counted a single time. The CDR3 sequence is CASSLALAGGYNEQFF. The DNA for the CDR3 is TGCGCCAGCAGCTTGGCGCTAGCGGGAGGTTACAATGAGCAGTTCTTC. V and J are TRBV5-1 and TRBJ2-1, with 11 bases fitting TRBD2. Germline CDR1 and CDR2: SGHRS and YFSETQ. With V trimmed by 0 bases and J by 4 bases, 3 bases remained unmatched. CDR3 length: 16 residues.